This TCR beta chain was identified during a study of shared clonotypes between healthy human individuals. Overall study results and limits: Among several donors, roughly 5.4% of naive CD4 clonotypes were found in common.

The germline gives CDR1 MNHNY, CDR2 SVGAGI (reference sequence). V dropped 8 bases and J dropped 0 bases, with 11 bases sitting between them. The CDR3 consists of 15 residues. TCRdb keeps only in-frame clones here, not all; method: immunoSEQ multiplex PCR. The repertoire holds about 2.4 million clones, with roughly 93% as singletons. About this clone: Its antigen remains unknown.

This chain links TRBV6-6 with TRBJ2-6; maybe TRBD2 (5 bases). The sequencing sample was made of naive CD4+ T cells from PBMCs. Subset given: CD45RA+ positively selected. This receptor was obtained from a man aged 18-30 years in good health. Some clones in this sample may be carry-over from other donors' samples. For the CDR3, the DNA is TGTGCCAGCGGCGAGAGGGTCTCTGGGGCCAACGTCCTGACTTTC. It is translated as CASGERVSGANVLTF.